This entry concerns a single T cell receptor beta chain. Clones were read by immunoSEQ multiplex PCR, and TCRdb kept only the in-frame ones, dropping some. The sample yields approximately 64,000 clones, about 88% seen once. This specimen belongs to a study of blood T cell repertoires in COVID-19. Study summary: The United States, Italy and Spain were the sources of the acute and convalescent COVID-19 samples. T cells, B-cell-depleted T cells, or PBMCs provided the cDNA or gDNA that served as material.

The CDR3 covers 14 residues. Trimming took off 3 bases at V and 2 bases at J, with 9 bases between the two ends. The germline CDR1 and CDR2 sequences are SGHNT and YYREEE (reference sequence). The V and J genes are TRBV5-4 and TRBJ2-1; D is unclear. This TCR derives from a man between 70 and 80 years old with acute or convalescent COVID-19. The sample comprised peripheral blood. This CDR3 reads CASSSVATYNEQFF. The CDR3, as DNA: TGTGCCAGCAGCTCTGTGGCAACCTACAATGAGCAGTTCTTC. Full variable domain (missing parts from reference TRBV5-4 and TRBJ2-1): ETGVTQSPTHLIKTRGQQVTLRCSSQSGHNTVSWYQQALGQGPQFIFQYYREEENGRGNFPPRFSGLQFPNYSSELNVNALELDDSALYLCASSSVATYNEQFFGPGTRLTVL.